The 5 T cell receptor beta chains below come from one sample, sequenced in a study of cytomegalovirus exposure and HLA in healthy donors. The study ran its PCR with 60 Vbeta and 13 Jbeta primers. Repertoires were generated with immunoSEQ multiplex PCR, while TCRdb's copy carries only in-frame clones and drops some. The profile shows about 130,000 clones, over 75% of them singletons. What was sequenced was PBMCs. The receptors derive from a man aged 30 to 45 in good health.

V usage is TRBV5-1 and J usage is TRBJ2-3; possibly TRBD1 for D (5 bases). The CDR3 runs to 15 residues. Germline V lookup: CDR1 SGHRS, CDR2 YFSETQ. The germline V and J ends were trimmed by 0 bases and 6 bases, with 14 bases remaining between them. The CDR3 DNA sequence: TGCGCCAGCAGCTTGGGGGGCTTGTATACGGATACGCAGTATTTT. It encodes CASSLGGLYTDTQYF.

DNA of the CDR3: TGTGCCAGCAGCAGGGGCCCCCCTGGCGATCAGCCCCAGCATTTT. Translating it yields CASSRGPPGDQPQHF. V is TRBV6-5 and J is TRBJ1-5, with a weak D call TRBD1 (6 bases). From germline, CDR1 is MNHEY and CDR2 SVGAGI. Trimming stripped 6 bases from V and 5 bases from J, with 17 bases between. This CDR3 has 15 amino acids.

This chain links TRBV7-9 with TRBJ1-2, with D unresolved. This CDR3 region has 13 residues. Germline lookup yields CDR1 SEHNR and CDR2 FQNEAQ (reference sequence). Trimming pared 7 bases from V and 2 bases from J, leaving 11 bases between. The DNA for the CDR3 is TGTGCCAGCACCTTGGCAGCGAACTATGGCTACACCTTC. It specifies CASTLAANYGYTF.

The chain couples TRBV19 to TRBJ2-1; 10 bases agree with TRBD2. CDR1 LNHDA and CDR2 SQIVND come from the germline V gene (reference sequence). The CDR3 sequence is 15 residues long. V shed 7 bases, J shed 5 bases, and the junction held 8 bases outside the gene matches. The CDR3 DNA is TGTGCCAGTAACGAAGCGGGAGGGCCCCACAATGAGCAGTTCTTC. Translation gives CASNEAGGPHNEQFF.

The V gene is TRBV6-5, the J gene TRBJ1-3; D not certain. From germline, CDR1 is MNHEY and CDR2 SVGAGI. Trimming took 7 bases from V and 0 from J, leaving 10 bases between them. CDR3 length: 14 residues. DNA of the CDR3: TGTGCCAGCATCGCCCTAGGCTCTGGAAACACCATATATTTT. This encodes CASIALGSGNTIYF.